Following are 22 T cell receptor beta chains from one sample sequenced in a study of blood T cell repertoires in COVID-19. The table came from immunoSEQ multiplex PCR; TCRdb's copy has only in-frame clones and leaves some out. There are 200,000 to 250,000 clones in the sample; more than 75% occur only once, and 9% to 15% lies in the top ten. Sequencing used peripheral blood. The receptors come from a man older than 75 with acute or convalescent COVID-19.

This clone has only one observation. V usage is TRBV11-3 and J usage is TRBJ1-1; 8 bases agree with TRBD1. This CDR3 comprises 14 residues. With 5 bases clipped from V and 5 bases from J, the junction kept 7 bases outside the gene matches. Germline values: CDR1 SGHNT, CDR2 YENEEA. The CDR3 nucleotides read TGTGCCAGCAGCAATTCAGGGGGCTGGACTGAAGCTTTCTTT. It yields the protein CASSNSGGWTEAFF.

This clone was recorded a few times. V gene TRBV5-4 combines with J gene TRBJ1-2; D possibly corresponds to TRBD1 (5 bases). Germline V gives CDR1 SGHNT, CDR2 YYREEE (reference sequence). V lost 7 bases and J lost 3, with 19 bases in between. The CDR3 covers 15 residues. Here the CDR3 DNA reads TGTGCCAGCGCCCCGGGGGGAGGCAAGGACTATGGCTACACCTTC. It is translated as CASAPGGGKDYGYTF.

The chain has TRBV12-5 and TRBJ2-1, with a weak D call TRBD2 (6 bases). Between the trimmed V and J ends, which lost 0 bases and 13 bases, there was a span of 13 bases. CDR1 and CDR2 (germline): LGHNT, FRNRAP. The CDR3 length is 13 residues. CDR3 loop: CASGLVEAGLQFF. DNA of the CDR3: TGTGCTAGTGGTTTGGTAGAGGCGGGACTTCAGTTCTTC.

This chain uses TRBV19 with TRBJ1-1, with TRBD1 as a possible D gene (5 bases). CDR3 size: 15 residues. The germline V gene has CDR1 LNHDA and CDR2 SQIVND (reference sequence). The germline V and J ends were trimmed by 7 bases and 2 bases, with 17 bases remaining between them. The CDR3 loop reads CASMPGRLENTEAFF. CDR3 coding DNA: TGTGCCAGTATGCCGGGACGACTAGAAAACACTGAAGCTTTCTTT.

To note about this clone: Other DNA sequences within the sample encode an identical CDR3. The gene calls are TRBV6-5 and TRBJ2-7; TRBD1 might be the D (6 bases). V was pared by 5 bases and J by 1 base, with 12 bases between. This CDR3 spans 14 amino acids. Per germline, CDR1 MNHEY and CDR2 SVGAGI. CDR3 sequence (DNA): TGTGCCAGCAGTAGGCAGGGGAGTTCCTACGAGCAGTACTTC. Translating it yields CASSRQGSSYEQYF.

The chain uses TRBV28 and TRBJ1-5; a possible D gene is TRBD1 (5 bases). In germline, CDR1 is MDHEN, CDR2 SYDVKM. The CDR3 contains 14 residues. Trimming took 6 bases from V and 6 from J, leaving 15 bases between them. The CDR3, as DNA: TGTGCCAGCAGCCCAAGGGGTGGTTCTCAGCCCCAGCATTTT. This sequence encodes CASSPRGGSQPQHF.

This rearrangement joins TRBV19 to TRBJ2-7, with a weak D call TRBD1 (6 bases). The V and J ends lost 6 bases and 2 bases respectively, with 17 bases between them. CDR1 is LNHDA, CDR2 SQIVND, per germline (reference sequence). This CDR3 has 15 amino acids. CDR3 DNA: TGTGCCAGTAGACCAGACAGGTCCTTAACCTACGAGCAGTACTTC. Residues: CASRPDRSLTYEQYF.

The V call is TRBV2, the J call TRBJ2-1, with a possible D match to TRBD2 (5 bases). The CDR3 contains 11 residues. Germline V gene lookup returns CDR1 SNHLY and CDR2 FYNNEI. V was cut by 3 bases and J by 15 bases, with 12 bases left in between. The CDR3 loop reads CASSDIAWLFF. In DNA form, the CDR3 reads TGTGCCAGCAGTGACATAGCGTGGTTGTTCTTC.

V gene TRBV27 combines with J gene TRBJ1-6; no clear D. The CDR3 spans 15 residues. The V end was cut by 6 bases, the J end by 6 bases, with 15 bases between. The germline CDR1 and CDR2 sequences are MNHEY and SMNVEV (reference sequence). CDR3 sequence reads: CASSPRQKINSPLHF. CDR3 in DNA: TGTGCCAGCAGCCCGCGGCAGAAAATTAATTCACCCCTCCACTTT.

The rearrangement links TRBV9 to TRBJ2-1; TRBD1 matches at 9 bases. Looked up from germline, CDR1 is SGDLS and CDR2 is YYNGEE. The CDR3 consists of 14 residues. Losses at the gene ends were 2 bases for V and 9 bases for J; bases not matched to a gene: 6. The CDR3: CASSVLTGGSEQFF. The CDR3 DNA reads TGTGCCAGCAGCGTCTTGACAGGGGGGAGTGAGCAGTTCTTC.

J is TRBJ1-1 and V is TRBV11-3, with D tentatively TRBD1 (5 bases). The CDR3 sequence is 15 residues long. Germline V CDR1 and CDR2: SGHNT, YENEEA. V gave up 5 bases and J gave up 1 base, with 14 bases separating them. Here the CDR3 reads CASSLAGQGNTEAFF. CDR3 sequence (DNA): TGTGCCAGCAGCCTCGCCGGTCAGGGGAACACTGAAGCTTTCTTT.

This rearrangement joins TRBV11-3 to TRBJ1-1; weak D call: TRBD1 (6 bases). The germline CDR1 and CDR2 sequences are SGHNT and YENEEA. Trimming took off 1 base at V and 3 bases at J, with 12 bases between the two ends. The CDR3 sequence is 15 residues long. The CDR3 here is CASSLGAGVHTEAFF. DNA for the CDR3: TGTGCCAGCAGCTTAGGGGCAGGGGTTCACACTGAAGCTTTCTTT.

In DNA, the CDR3 is TGTGCCAGCAGGACCAGGGTTGGCTACACCTTC. Translation: CASRTRVGYTF. The chain uses TRBV12-3 or TRBV12-4 and TRBJ1-2, with a possible D match to TRBD1 (5 bases). V lost 6 bases, J lost 7 bases, and 9 bases lay in between. The CDR3 is 11 amino acids.

The chain combines TRBV5-6 with TRBJ2-1, with TRBD2 matching 12 bases. Germline V gives CDR1 SGHDT, CDR2 YYEEEE. The V segment lost 1 base and the J segment 0 bases; nucleotides outside the gene matches: 8. This CDR3 has 19 amino acids. CDR3: CASSLYASGGVSSYNEQFF. The CDR3 region has the DNA TGTGCCAGCAGCTTGTATGCTAGCGGGGGGGTTAGCTCCTACAATGAGCAGTTCTTC.

DNA of the CDR3: TGTGCCAGCAGTGAAATGGTGAGACAGGGCCACGAGCAGTACTTC. Translated: CASSEMVRQGHEQYF. This rearrangement joins TRBV2 to TRBJ2-7; 7 nucleotides match TRBD1. V lost 2 bases and J lost 5; bases outside the gene matches: 9. The CDR3 runs to 15 residues. Germline values: CDR1 SNHLY, CDR2 FYNNEI.

The chain recombines TRBV4-3 with TRBJ2-7; D remains unclear. The germline V gene encodes CDR1 LGHNA and CDR2 YSLEER. This CDR3 is 13 amino acids long. Trimming took off 0 bases at V and 3 bases at J, with 6 bases between the two ends. The CDR3 DNA follows: TGCGCCAGCAGCCAAGATCGAGGCTACGAGCAGTACTTC. Residues: CASSQDRGYEQYF.

The chain joins TRBV10-3 to TRBJ2-7; no clear D. V shed 3 bases and J shed 2 bases, with 8 bases lying between them. The CDR3 runs to 13 residues. The V gene's germline CDR1 is ENHRY and CDR2 SYGVKD. CDR3 amino acids: CAISESTTYEQYF. CDR3 coding DNA: TGTGCCATCAGTGAAAGCACGACCTACGAGCAGTACTTC.

CDR3 loop: CASSLMGRENNEQFF. The CDR3, as DNA: TGCGCCAGCAGCTTGATGGGCAGAGAGAACAATGAGCAGTTCTTC. This rearrangement joins TRBV5-1 to TRBJ2-1; the D is unclear. The germline gives CDR1 SGHRS, CDR2 YFSETQ. The CDR3 consists of 15 residues. V was pared by 1 base and J by 5 bases, with 13 bases between.

The table lists this clone with a few counts. The chain combines TRBV2 with TRBJ1-1; D perhaps matches TRBD1 (5 bases). The germline V and J ends were trimmed by 4 bases and 4 bases, with 16 bases remaining between them. In germline, CDR1 is SNHLY, CDR2 FYNNEI. The CDR3 has 15 residues. The DNA for the CDR3 is TGTGCCAGCAGTGCTCGAACCGGGGGGGGCACTGAAGCTTTCTTT. This gives the protein CASSARTGGGTEAFF.

The gene calls are TRBV28 and TRBJ2-5, with 10 bases that match TRBD1. The CDR3 length is 13 residues. Per germline, CDR1 MDHEN and CDR2 SYDVKM. J lost 5 bases, V lost 7 bases, and 4 bases had no gene match. DNA for the CDR3: TGTGCCAGCAATCGACAGGGGGCCGAGACCCAGTACTTC. Protein: CASNRQGAETQYF.

The V gene is TRBV18, the J gene TRBJ1-1; D not certain. This CDR3 is 15 amino acids long. With 1 base removed from V and 4 bases from J, the gap between germline ends came to 13 bases. Germline V lookup: CDR1 KGHSH, CDR2 LQKENI. The CDR3 DNA reads TGTGCCAGCTCACCACAAAGGGAGGTCCCCACTGAAGCTTTCTTT. It specifies CASSPQREVPTEAFF. Supplemented by reference TRBV18 and TRBJ1-1, the full variable domain reads NAGVMQNPRHLVRRRGQEARLRCSPMKGHSHVYWYRQLPEEGLKFMVYLQKENIIDESGMPKERFSAEFPKEGPSILRIQQVVRGDSAAYFCASSPQREVPTEAFFGQGTRLTVV.

This clone is a singleton in its sample. The chain links TRBV6-5 to TRBJ1-6; no clear D. Trimming removed 7 bases from V and 5 bases from J, with 9 bases in between. Per germline, CDR1 MNHEY and CDR2 SVGAGI. The CDR3 spans 13 residues. The CDR3: CASITANNSPLHF. The CDR3 DNA follows: TGTGCCAGCATAACAGCTAATAATTCACCCCTCCACTTT.